The 21 T cell receptor beta chains below were found in one sample sequenced in a study of graft-versus-host responses after intestinal transplantation. Their antigen targets remain unknown. The protocol was immunoSEQ multiplex PCR, while the TCRdb copy is restricted to in-frame clones and leaves out a portion. Of fewer than 95,000 clones listed, about 94% are singletons. Here the sequenced sample was unstimulated CD4+ T cells sorted from spleen or lymph node cells, taken before transplant. The receptor source for this set is a human donor who was the organ donor for an intestinal transplant.

V usage is TRBV7-9 and J usage is TRBJ2-7; 7 bases match TRBD2. This CDR3 region has 13 residues. CDR1 and CDR2 from the germline V gene are SEHNR and FQNEAQ (reference sequence). After removal of 1 base from V and 5 bases from J, the junction contained 2 bases not matched to a gene. The CDR3 region is CASSLVGGNEQYF. The CDR3 DNA is TGTGCCAGCAGCTTAGTCGGGGGGAACGAGCAGTACTTC. Full variable domain (outside the CDR3, taken from reference TRBV7-9 and TRBJ2-7): DTGVSQNPRHKITKRGQNVTFRCDPISEHNRLYWYRQTLGQGPEFLTYFQNEAQLEKSRLLSDRFSAERPKGSFSTLEIQRTEQGDSAMYLCASSLVGGNEQYFGPGTRLTVT.

This chain uses TRBV28 with TRBJ1-1; a possible D gene is TRBD1 (5 bases). V shed 6 bases and J shed 0 bases, with 8 bases lying between them. CDR1 and CDR2 (germline): MDHEN, SYDVKM. The CDR3 totals 13 residues. The CDR3 sequence: CASRGGMNTEAFF. As DNA, the CDR3 is TGTGCCAGCAGGGGGGGGATGAACACTGAAGCTTTCTTT.

The gene calls are TRBV4-1 and TRBJ2-2, with 9 bases lining up with TRBD2. CDR1 is MGHRA, CDR2 YSYEKL, per germline. Losses at the gene ends were 4 bases for V and 6 bases for J; bases not matched to a gene: 6. There are 15 residues in the CDR3. The CDR3 bases are TGCGCCAGCAGCCGTGGACTAGCGTCCCCCGGGGAGCTGTTTTTT. Translating it yields CASSRGLASPGELFF.

The chain joins TRBV6-6 to TRBJ2-7, with D possibly matching TRBD2 (7 bases). The CDR3 has 13 amino acids. Germline V gene lookup returns CDR1 MNHNY and CDR2 SVGAGI (reference sequence). Between the trimmed V and J ends, which lost 2 bases and 12 bases, there was a span of 17 bases. The CDR3 coding sequence is TGTGCCAGCAGTTACGGGGGGGCCCGAACGCGGTACTTC. This encodes CASSYGGARTRYF.

The CDR3 DNA follows: TGTGCCAGCAGCTTAGCTAGCGGGGGGGCGCTCAATGAGCAGTTCTTC. This encodes CASSLASGGALNEQFF. The V call is TRBV7-3, the J call TRBJ2-1; 12 bases map to TRBD2. This CDR3 spans 16 amino acids. The V gene's germline CDR1 is SGHTA and CDR2 FQGTGA. Trimming cost V 2 bases and J 6 bases; bases outside gene matches: 5.

Written as DNA, the CDR3 is TGTGCCAGCAGCGCAAGTCCCGGGACAGGGTTGGACACTGAAGCTTTCTTT. It encodes CASSASPGTGLDTEAFF. The chain has TRBV9 and TRBJ1-1; TRBD1 matches at 9 bases. The CDR3 has 17 amino acids. Unmatched junction bases numbered 12, after V lost 3 bases and J lost 3 bases. Germline CDR1 and CDR2: SGDLS and YYNGEE.

V is TRBV18 and J is TRBJ1-6; the D is unclear. CDR1 and CDR2 (germline): KGHSH, LQKENI. Trimming cost V 4 bases and J 6 bases, with 4 bases left between them. The CDR3 runs 12 residues. The CDR3 DNA sequence: TGTGCCAGCTCACTACCTAATTCACCCCTCCACTTT. Translation gives CASSLPNSPLHF. The variable domain in full, completed from reference TRBV18 and TRBJ1-6, reads NAGVMQNPRHLVRRRGQEARLRCSPMKGHSHVYWYRQLPEEGLKFMVYLQKENIIDESGMPKERFSAEFPKEGPSILRIQQVVRGDSAAYFCASSLPNSPLHFGNGTRLTVT.

The chain links TRBV6-5 to TRBJ1-1, with a possible D match to TRBD1 (6 bases). The CDR3 covers 14 residues. Trimming shortened V by 2 bases and J by 3 bases, and 10 bases separated the two germline ends. The germline CDR1 and CDR2 sequences are MNHEY and SVGAGI. CDR3 DNA: TGTGCCAGCAGTTACGCAGGGGCGGACACTGAAGCTTTCTTT. Amino acid sequence: CASSYAGADTEAFF.

The chain employs TRBV29-1 and TRBJ2-7; TRBD1 matches 9 bases. V shed 5 bases, J shed 6 bases, and the junction held 14 bases outside the gene matches. The CDR3 runs 15 residues. Germline assignment: CDR1 SQVTM and CDR2 ANQGSEA. In nucleotides, the CDR3 is TGCAGCGTTCGGTCAGGGACAGGGTCAAGGGGCGAGCAGTACTTC. Its translation is CSVRSGTGSRGEQYF.

J is TRBJ1-1 and V is TRBV9; 7 bases match TRBD1. The junction had 5 bases not matched to a gene; V was cut back by 3 bases and J by 0 bases. In germline, CDR1 is SGDLS, CDR2 YYNGEE. The CDR3 is 15 amino acids. Written as DNA, the CDR3 is TGTGCCAGCAGCGCCGCCGGGACAGTGAACACTGAAGCTTTCTTT. Its translation is CASSAAGTVNTEAFF.

This chain links TRBV2 with TRBJ2-1; no reliable D call. Germline values: CDR1 SNHLY, CDR2 FYNNEI. The CDR3 spans 12 residues. Deletions cut 7 bases from V and 7 bases from J, with 11 bases between. CDR3 residues: CASTSSGNEQFF. The CDR3 DNA reads as TGTGCCAGCACGTCATCCGGGAATGAGCAGTTCTTC.

CDR3 residues: CASSSAPGLLFEKLFF. The CDR3 bases are TGTGCCAGCAGCTCTGCCCCGGGACTTCTTTTTGAAAAACTGTTTTTT. V and J are TRBV7-9 and TRBJ1-4, with D possibly being TRBD1 (5 bases). This CDR3 comprises 16 residues. Germline V gene data show CDR1 as SEHNR and CDR2 as FQNEAQ (reference sequence). Between the trimmed V and J ends, which lost 4 bases and 7 bases, there was a span of 19 bases.

This clone was seen only once. The chain carries TRBV12-5 and TRBJ2-3; 8 bases line up with TRBD1. V lost 4 bases to trimming and J lost 7 bases; unmatched junction nucleotides: 1. Germline CDR1 and CDR2: LGHNT and FRNRAP. CDR3 length equals 12 residues. CDR3: CASGWTGNTQYF. The CDR3 nucleotides read TGTGCTAGTGGTTGGACAGGGAATACGCAGTATTTT.

The rearrangement uses TRBV6-5 and TRBJ2-3, with 11 bases identical to TRBD2. The CDR3 has 15 residues. Trimming removed 5 bases from V and 0 bases from J; junction bases left unmatched: 1. In germline, CDR1 is MNHEY, CDR2 SVGAGI. CDR3 coding DNA: TGTGCCAGCAGTACTAGCGGGGGAAGCACAGATACGCAGTATTTT. It translates to CASSTSGGSTDTQYF.

The V gene is TRBV6-1, the J gene TRBJ2-4; D remains ambiguous. Germline lookup yields CDR1 MNHNS and CDR2 SASEGT. The CDR3 has 15 residues. The V and J ends lost 4 bases and 0 bases respectively, with 10 bases between them. The CDR3 nucleotides are TGTGCCAGCAGTGTAGGCGGTCTAGCCAAAAACATTCAGTACTTC. Translation gives CASSVGGLAKNIQYF.

This clone was detected a few times. The chain carries TRBV5-6 and TRBJ2-5; D is perhaps TRBD2 (6 bases). Germline-derived CDR1 and CDR2 are SGHDT and YYEEEE. The V end lost 1 base, the J end lost 2 bases, and 6 bases lay between the germline ends. This CDR3 has 13 amino acids. CDR3 amino acids: CASSLSGQETQYF. CDR3 DNA sequence: TGTGCCAGCAGCTTGAGCGGGCAAGAGACCCAGTACTTC.

The CDR3, as DNA: TGTGCCAGTATCAAGTCGATCAGGAACAGCTTGAGAAACACCATATATTTT. As protein: CASIKSIRNSLRNTIYF. The chain couples TRBV19 to TRBJ1-3; no firm D call. This CDR3 comprises 17 residues. Per the germline V gene, CDR1 is LNHDA and CDR2 is SQIVND (reference sequence). V was clipped by 7 bases and J by 5 bases, with 24 bases between them.

A single count supports this clone. The V gene is TRBV11-3, the J gene TRBJ2-1; TRBD1 is a possible D gene (5 bases). With 0 bases removed from V and 10 bases from J, the gap between germline ends came to 16 bases. Per germline, CDR1 SGHNT and CDR2 YENEEA. The CDR3 is 15 residues long. The CDR3: CASSLEGVGRVEQFF. The DNA of the CDR3 is TGTGCCAGCAGCTTAGAAGGGGTCGGCCGGGTGGAGCAGTTCTTC.

The chain uses TRBV18 and TRBJ2-7; D is possibly TRBD1 (6 bases). There are 15 residues in the CDR3. CDR1 KGHSH and CDR2 LQKENI come from the germline V gene. The V and J ends lost 3 bases and 0 bases respectively, with 12 bases between them. The CDR3 DNA is TGTGCCAGCTCACCGGGACAACCCCTCTCCTACGAGCAGTACTTC. Its protein product is CASSPGQPLSYEQYF.

The chain employs TRBV2 and TRBJ1-1, with 7 bases aligning to TRBD1. With 4 bases clipped from V and 0 bases from J, the junction kept 5 bases outside the gene matches. This CDR3 is 15 amino acids long. CDR1 and CDR2 (germline): SNHLY, FYNNEI. The CDR3 region is CASSGRQGLNTEAFF. In DNA, the CDR3 is TGTGCCAGCAGTGGGAGACAGGGCTTGAACACTGAAGCTTTCTTT.

J is TRBJ2-5 and V is TRBV5-1, with 13 bases that match TRBD2. The CDR3 runs to 21 residues. Per germline, CDR1 SGHRS and CDR2 YFSETQ. Trimming took 4 bases from V and 2 from J; bases not matched to a gene: 20. This CDR3 reads CASSLTSGGLTKPSTQETQYF. CDR3 sequence (DNA): TGCGCCAGCAGCCTGACTAGCGGGGGGCTGACGAAACCTTCAACGCAAGAGACCCAGTACTTC.